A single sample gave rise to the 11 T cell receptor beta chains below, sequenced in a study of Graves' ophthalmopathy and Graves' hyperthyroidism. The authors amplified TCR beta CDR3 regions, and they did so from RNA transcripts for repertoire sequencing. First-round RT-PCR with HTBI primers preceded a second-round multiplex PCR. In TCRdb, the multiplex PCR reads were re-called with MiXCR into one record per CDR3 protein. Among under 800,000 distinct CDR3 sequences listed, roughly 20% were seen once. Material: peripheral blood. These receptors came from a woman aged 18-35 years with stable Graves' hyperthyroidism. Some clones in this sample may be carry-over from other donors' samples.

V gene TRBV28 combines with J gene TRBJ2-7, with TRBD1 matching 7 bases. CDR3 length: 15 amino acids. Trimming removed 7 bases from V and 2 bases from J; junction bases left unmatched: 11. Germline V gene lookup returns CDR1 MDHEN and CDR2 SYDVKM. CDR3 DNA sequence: TGTGCCAGCACTCCCGGGACAGCGACGACCTACGAGCAGTACTTC. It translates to CASTPGTATTYEQYF.

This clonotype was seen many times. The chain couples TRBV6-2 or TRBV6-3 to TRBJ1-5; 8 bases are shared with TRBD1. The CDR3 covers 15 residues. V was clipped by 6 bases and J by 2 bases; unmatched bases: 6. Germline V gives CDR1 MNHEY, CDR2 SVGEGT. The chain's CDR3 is CASSFDRGGNQPQHF. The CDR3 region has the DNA TGTGCCAGCAGCTTTGACAGGGGAGGCAATCAGCCCCAGCATTTT.

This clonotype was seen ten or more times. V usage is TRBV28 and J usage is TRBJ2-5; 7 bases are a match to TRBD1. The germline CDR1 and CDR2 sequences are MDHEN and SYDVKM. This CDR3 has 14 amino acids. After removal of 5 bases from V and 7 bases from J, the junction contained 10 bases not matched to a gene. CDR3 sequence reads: CASSPSTGMGTQYF. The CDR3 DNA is TGTGCCAGCAGTCCTTCGACAGGGATGGGGACCCAGTACTTC.

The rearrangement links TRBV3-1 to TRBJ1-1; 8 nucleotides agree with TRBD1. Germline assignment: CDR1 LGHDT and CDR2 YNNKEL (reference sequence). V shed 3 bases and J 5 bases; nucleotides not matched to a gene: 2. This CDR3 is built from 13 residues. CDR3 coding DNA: TGTGCCAGCAGCCAGACAGGGGAGACTGAAGCTTTCTTT. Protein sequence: CASSQTGETEAFF.

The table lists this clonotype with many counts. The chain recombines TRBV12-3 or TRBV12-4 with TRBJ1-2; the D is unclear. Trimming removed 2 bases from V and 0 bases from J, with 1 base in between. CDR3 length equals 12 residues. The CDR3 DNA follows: TGTGCCAGCAGTTTATCTAACTATGGCTACACCTTC. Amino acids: CASSLSNYGYTF.

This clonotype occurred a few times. The CDR3 region has the DNA TGCGCCAGCAGCACCGGGACAGGGGTTCGAGAGACCCAGTACTTC. This sequence encodes CASSTGTGVRETQYF. The V call is TRBV5-1, the J call TRBJ2-5, with TRBD1 matching 10 bases. The V gene's germline CDR1 is SGHRS and CDR2 YFSETQ. This CDR3 has 15 residues. The junction had 7 bases not matched to a gene; V was cut back by 4 bases and J by 4 bases.

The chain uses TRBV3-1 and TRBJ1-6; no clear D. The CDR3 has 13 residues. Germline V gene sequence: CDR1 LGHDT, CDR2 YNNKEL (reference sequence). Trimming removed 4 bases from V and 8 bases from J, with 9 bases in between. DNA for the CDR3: TGTGCCAGCAGCCGAAACAGAGATTCACCCCTCCACTTT. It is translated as CASSRNRDSPLHF.

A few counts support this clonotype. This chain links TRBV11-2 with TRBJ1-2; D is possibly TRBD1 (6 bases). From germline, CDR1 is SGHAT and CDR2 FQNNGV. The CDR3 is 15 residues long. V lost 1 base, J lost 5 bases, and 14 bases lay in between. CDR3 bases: TGTGCCAGCAGCTTAGGACAGGCAGACTTGTATGGCTACACCTTC. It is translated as CASSLGQADLYGYTF.

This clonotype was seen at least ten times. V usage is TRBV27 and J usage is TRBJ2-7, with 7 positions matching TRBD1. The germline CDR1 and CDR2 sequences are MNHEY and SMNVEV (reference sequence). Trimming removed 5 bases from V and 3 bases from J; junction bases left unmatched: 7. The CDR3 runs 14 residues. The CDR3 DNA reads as TGTGCCAGCAGTCTACTGGACAGGATCTACGAGCAGTACTTC. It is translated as CASSLLDRIYEQYF.

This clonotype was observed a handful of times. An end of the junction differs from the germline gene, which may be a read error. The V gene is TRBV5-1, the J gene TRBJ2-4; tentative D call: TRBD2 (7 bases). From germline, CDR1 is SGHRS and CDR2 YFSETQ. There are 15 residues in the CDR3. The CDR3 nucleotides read TGCGCCAGCAGCGTATACGAGGGGGGGAAAAACATTAAGTACTTC. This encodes CASSVYEGGKNIKYF.

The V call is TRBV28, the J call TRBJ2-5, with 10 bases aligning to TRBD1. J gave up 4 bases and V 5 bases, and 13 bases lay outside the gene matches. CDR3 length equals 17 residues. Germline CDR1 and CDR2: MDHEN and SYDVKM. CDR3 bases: TGTGCCAGCAGTCCCCCACCGGGACAGGGGCCACGAGAGACCCAGTACTTC. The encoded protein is CASSPPPGQGPRETQYF.